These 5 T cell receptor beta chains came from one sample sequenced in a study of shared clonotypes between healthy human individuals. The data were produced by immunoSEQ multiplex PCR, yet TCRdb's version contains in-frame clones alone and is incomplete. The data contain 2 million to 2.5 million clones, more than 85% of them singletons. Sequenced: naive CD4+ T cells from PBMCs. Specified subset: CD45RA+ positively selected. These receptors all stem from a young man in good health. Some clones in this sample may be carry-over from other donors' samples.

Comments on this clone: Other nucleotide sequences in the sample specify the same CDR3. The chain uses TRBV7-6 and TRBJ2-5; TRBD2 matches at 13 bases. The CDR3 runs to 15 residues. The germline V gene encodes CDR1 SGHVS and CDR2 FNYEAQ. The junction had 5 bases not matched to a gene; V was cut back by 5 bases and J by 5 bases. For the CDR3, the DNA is TGTGCCAGCAGCCTAGGACTAGCGGGAGTGGAGACCCAGTACTTC. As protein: CASSLGLAGVETQYF.

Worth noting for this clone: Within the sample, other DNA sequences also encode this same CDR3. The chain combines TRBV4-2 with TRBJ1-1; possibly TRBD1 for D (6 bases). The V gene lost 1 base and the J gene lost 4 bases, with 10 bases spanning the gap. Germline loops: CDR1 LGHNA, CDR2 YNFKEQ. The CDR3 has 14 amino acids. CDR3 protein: CASSQVGGGTEAFF. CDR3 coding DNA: TGTGCCAGCAGCCAAGTAGGGGGGGGCACTGAAGCTTTCTTT.

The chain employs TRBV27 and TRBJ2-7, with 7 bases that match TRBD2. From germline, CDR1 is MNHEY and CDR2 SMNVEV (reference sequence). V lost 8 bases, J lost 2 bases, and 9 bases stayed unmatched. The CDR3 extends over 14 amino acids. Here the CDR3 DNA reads TGTGCCAGCCGGAGGCCGGGGGGTACCTACGAGCAGTACTTC. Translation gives CASRRPGGTYEQYF.

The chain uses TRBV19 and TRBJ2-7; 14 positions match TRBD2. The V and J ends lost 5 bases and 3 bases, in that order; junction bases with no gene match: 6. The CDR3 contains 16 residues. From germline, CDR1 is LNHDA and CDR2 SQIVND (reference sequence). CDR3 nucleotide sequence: TGTGCCAGTAGTCCGCGGACTAGCGGGAGGAACTACGAGCAGTACTTC. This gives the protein CASSPRTSGRNYEQYF.

CDR3 in amino acids: CASSFRTENEQFF. The CDR3 nucleotides read TGTGCCAGCAGCTTTCGGACAGAGAATGAGCAGTTCTTC. The chain joins TRBV11-3 to TRBJ2-1; possible D gene TRBD1, 6 bases. CDR3 size: 13 residues. V dropped 3 bases and J dropped 7 bases, with 10 bases sitting between them. CDR1 is SGHNT, CDR2 YENEEA, per germline.